The 26 T cell receptor beta chains given below trace back to one sample, sequenced in a study of CD8 T cells in Susac syndrome (dated by TCRdb to between 2018 and 2021). Library method: the immunoSEQ multiplex PCR assay. RNA was extracted with the RNeasy kit and roughly 0.5 to 1 ug was reverse transcribed using random hexamers. TCRdb cleaned the public reads at Q25 with fastp, built clones with MiXCR and kept in-frame beta chains. Each entry is one CDR3 protein sequence, shown with its most common DNA and genes. This sample comprises roughly 80,000 distinct CDR3 sequences, about 93% of them detected only once. Of the sample, 0.5% to 0.65% is held by the ten largest clones. Sequences were obtained from CD4+ T cells from PBMCs. These receptors all stem from a human donor with Susac syndrome.

J is TRBJ2-1 and V is TRBV3-1, with unresolved D. The germline CDR1 and CDR2 sequences are LGHDT and YNNKEL (reference sequence). The CDR3 spans 13 residues. With 1 base removed from V and 9 bases from J, the gap between germline ends came to 10 bases. CDR3 amino acids: CASSQAYLAEQFF. The CDR3 nucleotides read TGTGCCAGCAGCCAAGCCTATTTGGCTGAGCAGTTCTTC.

The V call is TRBV18, the J call TRBJ2-4; 8 positions match TRBD1. Germline V gene lookup returns CDR1 KGHSH and CDR2 LQKENI. The CDR3 has 16 amino acids. Germline trimming cut 3 bases from V and 7 bases from J; bases unmatched to any gene: 11. CDR3 sequence (DNA): TGTGCCAGCTCACCCCCCGCGGGGCGACAGGGGAACATTCAGTACTTC. Protein: CASSPPAGRQGNIQYF.

The chain recombines TRBV18 with TRBJ2-7; a weak D match, TRBD1 (5 bases). In germline, CDR1 is KGHSH, CDR2 LQKENI. V gave up 0 bases and J gave up 5 bases, with 8 bases separating them. The length of the CDR3 is 13 residues. The CDR3 bases are TGTGCCAGCTCACCACCGGGGCAGCACGAGCAGTACTTC. This gives the protein CASSPPGQHEQYF.

This clonotype was seen just once. V gene TRBV6-5 combines with J gene TRBJ1-5; D might be TRBD1 (5 bases). The V and J ends lost 6 bases and 9 bases respectively, with 12 bases between them. The length of the CDR3 is 12 residues. From germline, CDR1 is MNHEY and CDR2 SVGAGI. The CDR3 here is CASRGRGGPQHF. CDR3 bases: TGTGCCAGCAGGGGACGTGGGGGGCCCCAGCATTTT.

This chain links TRBV24-1 with TRBJ2-5; D is unclear. This CDR3 is built from 14 residues. The germline gives CDR1 KGHDR, CDR2 SFDVKD. V was pared by 6 bases and J by 2 bases, with 12 bases between. The DNA of the CDR3 is TGTGCCACCAGTACCGCAGGCGCGCAAGAGACCCAGTACTTC. The encoded protein is CATSTAGAQETQYF.

V gene TRBV5-1 combines with J gene TRBJ1-2, with 9 bases matching TRBD1. Trimming took 3 bases from V and 4 from J; bases not matched to a gene: 10. From germline, CDR1 is SGHRS and CDR2 YFSETQ. The CDR3 has 16 amino acids. The CDR3 reads CASSYEPGQGGYGYTF. The CDR3 DNA is TGCGCCAGCAGCTACGAACCGGGACAGGGAGGCTATGGCTACACCTTC. The full variable domain, with the rest looked up from reference TRBV5-1 and TRBJ1-2, is KAGVTQTPRYLIKTRGQQVTLSCSPISGHRSVSWYQQTPGQGLQFLFEYFSETQRNKGNFPGRFSGRQFSNSRSEMNVSTLELGDSALYLCASSYEPGQGGYGYTFGSGTRLTVV.

This sequence joins TRBV30 and TRBJ1-2; the D gene is possibly TRBD1 (6 bases). CDR1 and CDR2 from the germline V gene are GTSNPN and SVGIG (reference sequence). Trimming stripped 5 bases from V and 8 bases from J, with 15 bases between. This CDR3 region has 12 residues. CDR3 amino acids: CAWAGDLIGYTF. The CDR3 nucleotides read TGTGCCTGGGCAGGGGACCTGATCGGCTACACCTTC.

V is TRBV19 and J is TRBJ2-5, with D maybe TRBD2 (6 bases). The CDR3 runs 15 residues. Deletions cut 6 bases from V and 4 bases from J, with 18 bases between. CDR1 is LNHDA and CDR2 is SQIVND in the germline V gene (reference sequence). The CDR3: CASSSRGSLGETQYF. The CDR3 nucleotides read TGTGCCAGTAGCAGCCGGGGGAGTTTGGGAGAGACCCAGTACTTC.

This clonotype showed up just once. The chain has TRBV5-1 and TRBJ2-7; no firm D call. CDR1 is SGHRS, CDR2 YFSETQ, per germline. The CDR3 sequence is 16 residues long. Between the trimmed V and J ends, which lost 4 bases and 1 base, there was a span of 18 bases. The CDR3 region has the DNA TGCGCCAGCAGCCGGATGGCGGTAGAACCGTCCTACGAGCAGTACTTC. Translated: CASSRMAVEPSYEQYF. Full variable domain (remainder filled in from reference TRBV5-1 and TRBJ2-7): KAGVTQTPRYLIKTRGQQVTLSCSPISGHRSVSWYQQTPGQGLQFLFEYFSETQRNKGNFPGRFSGRQFSNSRSEMNVSTLELGDSALYLCASSRMAVEPSYEQYFGPGTRLTVT.

The V gene is TRBV29-1, the J gene TRBJ1-2, with D uncertain. V was clipped by 4 bases and J by 0 bases, with 12 bases between them. CDR1 and CDR2 from the germline V gene are SQVTM and ANQGSEA. The CDR3 has 14 amino acids. The CDR3 region has the DNA TGCAGCGTTGTCTTTGGCGATCCTAACTATGGCTACACCTTC. Amino acids: CSVVFGDPNYGYTF.

The chain carries TRBV2 and TRBJ2-5; D tentatively fits TRBD1 or TRBD2 (5 bases each). The CDR3 runs 15 residues. V dropped 3 bases and J dropped 5 bases, with 16 bases sitting between them. Germline CDR1 and CDR2: SNHLY and FYNNEI. The CDR3 coding sequence is TGTGCCAGCAGTGATCGGGGCAGTCGAGTTGAGACCCAGTACTTC. It specifies CASSDRGSRVETQYF.

The chain has TRBV27 and TRBJ2-7; possibly TRBD2 for D (6 bases). Trimming stripped 5 bases from V and 9 bases from J, with 20 bases between. The V gene's germline CDR1 is MNHEY and CDR2 SMNVEV (reference sequence). This CDR3 spans 14 amino acids. CDR3 sequence: CASSKTRATSGQYF. The CDR3 DNA follows: TGTGCCAGCAGTAAGACTAGAGCAACCTCCGGGCAGTACTTC.

V and J are TRBV9 and TRBJ2-1, with 10 nucleotides matching TRBD2. Per germline, CDR1 SGDLS and CDR2 YYNGEE. The CDR3 has 17 amino acids. The trim removed 0 bases at V and 2 bases at J, leaving 5 bases unmatched. This chain's CDR3 is CASSVVSAGGPYNEQFF. The CDR3 nucleotides are TGTGCCAGCAGCGTAGTCTCAGCGGGAGGGCCCTACAATGAGCAGTTCTTC.

The chain recombines TRBV4-3 with TRBJ2-3; 11 nucleotides match TRBD1. The CDR3 totals 20 residues. The V segment lost 4 bases and the J segment 0 bases; nucleotides outside the gene matches: 15. The germline CDR1 and CDR2 sequences are LGHNA and YSLEER. The CDR3 sequence is CASSRGGQGALTISTDTQYF. CDR3 DNA sequence: TGCGCCAGCAGCCGAGGAGGACAGGGGGCGTTAACAATTAGCACAGATACGCAGTATTTT.

Worth noting for this clonotype: One end of the junction is discordant with germline, which a read error may explain. The V and J genes are TRBV5-1 and TRBJ2-4; the match to TRBD1 covers 8 bases. The CDR3 totals 14 residues. The V gene's germline CDR1 is SGHRS and CDR2 YFSETQ. The CDR3 loop reads CASNLGGTGNIQYF. CDR3 bases: TGCGCCAGCAACTTGGGCGGGACAGGAAACATTCAGTACTTC.

The J gene is TRBJ2-3, the V gene TRBV10-3; D not certain. This CDR3 comprises 12 residues. The V gene's germline CDR1 is ENHRY and CDR2 SYGVKD. The ends were cut back, 6 bases at V and 2 bases at J, with 6 bases in the middle. CDR3 sequence: CAISLSTDTQYF. CDR3 DNA: TGTGCCATCAGCCTTTCCACAGATACGCAGTATTTT.

This clonotype was recorded only once. The chain uses TRBV25-1 and TRBJ1-2, with 9 bases that match TRBD1. CDR1 is MGHDK and CDR2 is SYGVNS in the germline V gene. V shed 5 bases, J shed 2 bases, and the junction held 6 bases outside the gene matches. The CDR3 length is 15 residues. CDR3 coding DNA: TGTGCCAGCAGTCGAGCCGGGACAGGGAACTATGGCTACACCTTC. It translates to CASSRAGTGNYGYTF.

The chain links TRBV27 to TRBJ2-7; D is ambiguous. The CDR3 covers 13 residues. Germline V gene sequence: CDR1 MNHEY, CDR2 SMNVEV (reference sequence). V was trimmed by 5 bases and J by 4 bases, leaving 12 bases between them. The CDR3 bases are TGTGCCAGCAGTCGCGCCTCGGGTTACGAGCAGTACTTC. It yields the protein CASSRASGYEQYF.

This clonotype occurred a few times. V and J are TRBV7-2 and TRBJ1-5; D gene unclear. Trimming removed 3 bases at V and 5 bases at J, with 11 bases between. The V gene's germline CDR1 is SGHTA and CDR2 FQGNSA. The CDR3 is made up of 14 amino acids. DNA of the CDR3: TGTGCCAGCAGCTTTCCTGGGTCCCATCAGCCCCAGCATTTT. It is translated as CASSFPGSHQPQHF.

In this sample, this clonotype turned up once. This CDR3 reads CSASPQGYNEQFF. The CDR3 DNA reads as TGCAGTGCTAGTCCACAGGGGTACAATGAGCAGTTCTTC. The J gene is TRBJ2-1, the V gene TRBV20-1; TRBD1 agrees at 7 bases. The trim removed 3 bases at V and 4 bases at J, leaving 3 bases unmatched. This CDR3 spans 13 amino acids. Germline values: CDR1 DFQATT, CDR2 SNEGSKA (reference sequence).

This clonotype has more than one count but fewer than ten. The chain uses TRBV19 and TRBJ1-1; D is perhaps TRBD1 (6 bases). Between the trimmed V and J ends, which lost 5 bases and 4 bases, there was a span of 8 bases. Germline V CDR1 and CDR2: LNHDA, SQIVND (reference sequence). The CDR3 length is 12 residues. The CDR3 bases are TGTGCCAGTAGTCTACAGGGCACTGAAGCTTTCTTT. This encodes CASSLQGTEAFF.

The rearrangement joins TRBV2 to TRBJ2-5; TRBD2 is a possible D gene (6 bases). The CDR3 covers 16 residues. The V and J ends lost 2 bases and 4 bases respectively, with 17 bases between them. Germline V gene data show CDR1 as SNHLY and CDR2 as FYNNEI. The DNA of the CDR3 is TGTGCCAGCAGTGAACTCCGACTAGAGGGTGGAGAGACCCAGTACTTC. Its translation is CASSELRLEGGETQYF.

The genes are TRBV2 and TRBJ2-2; 7 nucleotides align to TRBD1. CDR1 SNHLY and CDR2 FYNNEI come from the germline V gene. Losses at the gene ends were 6 bases for V and 3 bases for J; bases not matched to a gene: 4. The CDR3 contains 14 residues. DNA for the CDR3: TGTGCCAGCAGGCCCGGGACAGACACCGGGGAGCTGTTTTTT. Amino acid sequence: CASRPGTDTGELFF. Based on the CDR3 plus reference TRBV2 and TRBJ2-2, the full variable domain is EPEVTQTPSHQVTQMGQEVILRCVPISNHLYFYWYRQILGQKVEFLVSFYNNEISEKSEIFDDQFSVERPDGSNFTLKIRSTKLEDSAMYFCASRPGTDTGELFFGEGSRLTVL.

V usage is TRBV28 and J usage is TRBJ2-5, with D perhaps matching TRBD1 (6 bases). Between the trimmed V and J ends, which lost 3 bases and 3 bases, there was a span of 14 bases. This CDR3 has 15 amino acids. Germline V CDR1 and CDR2: MDHEN, SYDVKM. In DNA form, the CDR3 reads TGTGCCAGCAGTTTTTTTGGACAGCCGGAAGAGACCCAGTACTTC. Amino acids: CASSFFGQPEETQYF.

The V call is TRBV6-5, the J call TRBJ2-3; 16 bases match TRBD2. CDR1 and CDR2 (germline): MNHEY, SVGAGI. V lost 0 bases and J lost 2; bases outside the gene matches: 5. The CDR3 covers 19 residues. The chain's CDR3 is CASSYSGTSGRAPTDTQYF. The CDR3 bases are TGTGCCAGCAGTTACTCCGGGACTAGCGGGAGGGCTCCCACAGATACGCAGTATTTT.

V and J are TRBV5-1 and TRBJ1-2; D is ambiguous. V was shortened by 0 bases and J by 4 bases, with 10 bases between the two germline ends. This CDR3 is built from 14 residues. Germline V lookup: CDR1 SGHRS, CDR2 YFSETQ. The CDR3 DNA sequence: TGCGCCAGCAGCTTGGGAGCGGAGCCCTATGGCTACACCTTC. It is translated as CASSLGAEPYGYTF.